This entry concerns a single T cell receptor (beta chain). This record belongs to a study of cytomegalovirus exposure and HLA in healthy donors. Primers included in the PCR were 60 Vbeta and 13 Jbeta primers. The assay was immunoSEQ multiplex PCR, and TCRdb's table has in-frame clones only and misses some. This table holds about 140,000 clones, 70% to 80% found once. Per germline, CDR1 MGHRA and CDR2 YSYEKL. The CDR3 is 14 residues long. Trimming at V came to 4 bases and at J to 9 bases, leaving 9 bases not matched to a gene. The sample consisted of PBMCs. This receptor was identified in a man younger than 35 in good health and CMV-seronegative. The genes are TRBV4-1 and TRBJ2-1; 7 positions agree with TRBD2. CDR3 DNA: TGCGCCAGCAGCCCCTTTCGACTAGCCTCTGAGCAGTTCTTC. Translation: CASSPFRLASEQFF.